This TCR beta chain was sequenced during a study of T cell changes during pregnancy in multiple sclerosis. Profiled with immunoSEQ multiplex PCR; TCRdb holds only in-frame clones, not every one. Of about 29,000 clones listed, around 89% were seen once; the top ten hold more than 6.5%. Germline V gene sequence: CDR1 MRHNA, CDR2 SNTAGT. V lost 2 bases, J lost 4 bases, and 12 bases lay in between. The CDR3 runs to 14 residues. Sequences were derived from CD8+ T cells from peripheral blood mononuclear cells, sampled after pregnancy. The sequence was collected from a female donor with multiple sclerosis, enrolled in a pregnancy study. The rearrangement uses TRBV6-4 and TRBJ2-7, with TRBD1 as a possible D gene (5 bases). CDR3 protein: CASSDRGSGYEQYF. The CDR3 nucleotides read TGTGCCAGCAGTGACAGGGGATCCGGGTACGAGCAGTACTTC.